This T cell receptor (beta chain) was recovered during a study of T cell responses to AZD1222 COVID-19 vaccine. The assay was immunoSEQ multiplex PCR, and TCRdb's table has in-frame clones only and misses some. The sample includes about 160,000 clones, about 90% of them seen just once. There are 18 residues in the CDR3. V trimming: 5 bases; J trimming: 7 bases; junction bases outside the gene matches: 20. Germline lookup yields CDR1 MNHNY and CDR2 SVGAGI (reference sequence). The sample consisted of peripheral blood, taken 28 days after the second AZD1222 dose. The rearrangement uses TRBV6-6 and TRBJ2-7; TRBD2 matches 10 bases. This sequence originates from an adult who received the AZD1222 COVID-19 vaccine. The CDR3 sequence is CASSRPGLAWGLPWEQYF. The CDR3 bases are TGTGCCAGCAGTCGCCCGGGACTAGCGTGGGGGCTCCCCTGGGAGCAGTACTTC.